One sample yielded the 20 T cell receptor beta chains listed below, sequenced in a study of technical replicates of blood from a few donors. The table came from immunoSEQ multiplex PCR; TCRdb's copy has only in-frame clones and leaves some out. The repertoire has tens of thousands of clones, 94% of them found once; the top ten carry 0.26%. The sample consisted of T cells isolated from PBMCs. All receptors derive from a human donor in good health.

The rearrangement uses TRBV5-4 and TRBJ2-5; TRBD2 aligns across 13 bases. Losses at the gene ends were 4 bases for V and 5 bases for J; bases not matched to a gene: 2. The CDR3 extends over 14 amino acids. The germline gives CDR1 SGHNT, CDR2 YYREEE (reference sequence). CDR3 sequence (DNA): TGTGCCAGCAGCGCGACTAGCGGGGGGGAGACCCAGTACTTC. As protein: CASSATSGGETQYF. Using reference TRBV5-4 and TRBJ2-5 for the parts outside the CDR3, the full variable domain is ETGVTQSPTHLIKTRGQQVTLRCSSQSGHNTVSWYQQALGQGPQFIFQYYREEENGRGNFPPRFSGLQFPNYSSELNVNALELDDSALYLCASSATSGGETQYFGPGTRLLVL.

The gene calls are TRBV5-1 and TRBJ1-1; D is unclear. Germline V gene sequence: CDR1 SGHRS, CDR2 YFSETQ. The CDR3 length is 14 residues. Trimming removed 6 bases from V and 0 bases from J, with 12 bases in between. CDR3 in amino acids: CASKAESMNTEAFF. In DNA form, the CDR3 reads TGCGCCAGCAAGGCGGAGAGCATGAACACTGAAGCTTTCTTT.

J is TRBJ2-1 and V is TRBV10-3; 10 positions agree with TRBD1. Trimming removed 4 bases from V and 2 bases from J; junction bases left unmatched: 2. The germline V gene has CDR1 ENHRY and CDR2 SYGVKD. The CDR3 is 15 residues long. CDR3 protein: CAISAGTGAYNEQFF. The CDR3 DNA reads TGTGCCATCAGTGCCGGGACAGGGGCCTACAATGAGCAGTTCTTC.

This chain connects TRBV9 to TRBJ1-5; D gene ambiguous. Germline V gene data show CDR1 as SGDLS and CDR2 as YYNGEE. The CDR3 runs to 13 residues. Deletions cut 1 base from V and 5 bases from J, with 7 bases between. The CDR3 region is CASSVRADQPQHF. As DNA, the CDR3 is TGTGCCAGCAGCGTACGTGCGGATCAGCCCCAGCATTTT.

This chain links TRBV6-4 with TRBJ2-1, with 8 bases that match TRBD2. After removal of 3 bases from V and 5 bases from J, the junction contained 6 bases not matched to a gene. Germline CDR1 MRHNA, CDR2 SNTAGT. This CDR3 region has 15 residues. CDR3 in amino acids: CASSELAGSNNEQFF. The CDR3 nucleotides are TGTGCCAGCAGTGAATTAGCGGGGTCTAACAATGAGCAGTTCTTC.

The rearrangement links TRBV27 to TRBJ1-5; TRBD1 aligns across 10 bases. Germline trimming cut 6 bases from V and 0 bases from J; bases unmatched to any gene: 17. This CDR3 is 20 amino acids long. Germline-derived CDR1 and CDR2 are MNHEY and SMNVEV (reference sequence). The CDR3: CASRHRRREGTGDSNQPQHF. CDR3 in DNA: TGTGCCAGCAGGCACCGGCGAAGGGAGGGGACAGGGGATAGCAATCAGCCCCAGCATTTT.

The chain is built from TRBV19 and TRBJ1-5; maybe TRBD1 (6 bases). This CDR3 comprises 15 residues. In germline, CDR1 is LNHDA, CDR2 SQIVND (reference sequence). Trimming pared 5 bases from V and 7 bases from J, leaving 18 bases between. In nucleotides, the CDR3 is TGTGCCAGTAGTGCAGGCAGGGACACAAGGCAGCCCCAGCATTTT. Translating it yields CASSAGRDTRQPQHF.

This clone was counted a single time. This chain connects TRBV27 to TRBJ1-5; D gene uncertain. V gave up 5 bases and J gave up 5 bases, with 16 bases separating them. CDR3 length: 15 amino acids. Germline values: CDR1 MNHEY, CDR2 SMNVEV (reference sequence). CDR3 amino acids: CASSLDSGSYQPQHF. CDR3 bases: TGTGCCAGCAGTCTAGACTCCGGAAGTTATCAGCCCCAGCATTTT.

The gene calls are TRBV13 and TRBJ1-2; 7 bases fit TRBD1. The CDR3 is made up of 14 amino acids. Losses at the gene ends were 9 bases for V and 3 bases for J; bases not matched to a gene: 10. Germline V lookup: CDR1 PRHDT, CDR2 FYEKMQ (reference sequence). The chain's CDR3 is CASRSWGTDYGYTF. The CDR3 bases are TGTGCCAGTAGGAGCTGGGGGACAGACTATGGCTACACCTTC. Full variable domain (missing parts from reference TRBV13 and TRBJ1-2): AAGVIQSPRHLIKEKRETATLKCYPIPRHDTVYWYQQGPGQDPQFLISFYEKMQSDKGSIPDRFSAQQFSDYHSELNMSSLELGDSALYFCASRSWGTDYGYTFGSGTRLTVV.

The chain employs TRBV11-3 and TRBJ2-7; 8 bases match TRBD2. Germline V gene data show CDR1 as SGHNT and CDR2 as YENEEA. V shed 5 bases, J shed 7 bases, and the junction held 16 bases outside the gene matches. There are 16 residues in the CDR3. Here the CDR3 DNA reads TGTGCCAGCAGCGATCGCTACGGGACTAGTTCTGGTGAGCAGTACTTC. Amino acids: CASSDRYGTSSGEQYF. Supplemented by reference TRBV11-3 and TRBJ2-7, the full variable domain reads EAGVVQSPRYKIIEKKQPVAFWCNPISGHNTLYWYLQNLGQGPELLIRYENEEAVDDSQLPKDRFSAERLKGVDSTLKIQPAELGDSAVYLCASSDRYGTSSGEQYFGPGTRLTVT.

This clone was found once. The chain uses TRBV6-5 and TRBJ1-4; no clear D gene. The germline gives CDR1 MNHEY, CDR2 SVGAGI. V lost 2 bases, J lost 3 bases, and 10 bases lay in between. This CDR3 is built from 15 residues. CDR3 residues: CASSYATSANEKLFF. In DNA, the CDR3 is TGTGCCAGCAGTTACGCCACAAGTGCTAATGAAAAACTGTTTTTT.

This chain joins TRBV27 and TRBJ1-4; TRBD1 is a possible D gene (6 bases). In germline, CDR1 is MNHEY, CDR2 SMNVEV (reference sequence). V was trimmed by 6 bases and J by 10 bases, leaving 21 bases between them. This CDR3 is 15 amino acids long. The CDR3 protein is CASSPLTGQGGKLFF. The DNA of the CDR3 is TGTGCCAGCAGCCCCCTCACAGGGCAAGGCGGAAAACTGTTTTTT.

The CDR3 region is CASSVSFSGGAAFF. Here the CDR3 DNA reads TGTGCCAGCAGCGTATCGTTTTCGGGGGGTGCGGCTTTCTTT. The V and J genes are TRBV9 and TRBJ1-1; tentative D call: TRBD1 (5 bases). Trimming pared 1 base from V and 11 bases from J, leaving 18 bases between. The length of the CDR3 is 14 residues. Per the germline V gene, CDR1 is SGDLS and CDR2 is YYNGEE.

The chain uses TRBV2 and TRBJ2-5; no reliable D call. CDR3 length: 13 residues. With 6 bases removed from V and 1 base from J, the gap between germline ends came to 9 bases. CDR1 is SNHLY, CDR2 FYNNEI, per germline. The CDR3, as DNA: TGTGCCAGCAGCCGCCAGGTCCAAGAGACCCAGTACTTC. Protein sequence: CASSRQVQETQYF.

J is TRBJ2-7 and V is TRBV28; 8 bases line up with TRBD1. V trimming: 5 bases; J trimming: 2 bases; junction bases outside the gene matches: 8. Germline loops: CDR1 MDHEN, CDR2 SYDVKM. The CDR3 has 15 amino acids. The CDR3 loop is CASSRSDRDAYEQYF. CDR3 nucleotides: TGTGCCAGCAGTCGATCGGACAGGGACGCCTACGAGCAGTACTTC.

The chain joins TRBV9 to TRBJ2-3, with 11 positions matching TRBD2. CDR1 is SGDLS and CDR2 is YYNGEE in the germline V gene. The CDR3 length is 17 residues. The V and J ends lost 0 bases and 1 base, in that order; junction bases with no gene match: 4. The CDR3 DNA is TGTGCCAGCAGCGTAGCTAGCGGGAGGTCAGGCACAGATACGCAGTATTTT. Translation gives CASSVASGRSGTDTQYF.

This clone was counted once. V gene TRBV29-1 combines with J gene TRBJ2-6; D might be TRBD1 (5 bases). V was shortened by 6 bases and J by 0 bases, with 15 bases between the two germline ends. From germline, CDR1 is SQVTM and CDR2 ANQGSEA. The CDR3 contains 16 residues. CDR3 sequence: CSVPTTGFSGANVLTF. CDR3 coding DNA: TGCAGCGTCCCCACCACAGGTTTCTCTGGGGCCAACGTCCTGACTTTC.

This sequence joins TRBV5-1 and TRBJ2-1; 9 positions agree with TRBD2. Germline values: CDR1 SGHRS, CDR2 YFSETQ. Trimming took 8 bases from V and 2 from J; bases not matched to a gene: 8. The CDR3 sequence is 15 residues long. The CDR3 region has the DNA TGCGCCAGTTCGCCAATAGCGGGAGCCTACAATGAGCAGTTCTTC. The encoded protein is CASSPIAGAYNEQFF.

The genes are TRBV12-2 and TRBJ1-1. TRBV12-2 is a known pseudogene. The CDR3 has 15 residues. The CDR3 here is CASRLDLEVNTEAFF. In DNA, the CDR3 is TGTGCAAGTCGCTTAGATCTAGAAGTGAACACTGAAGCTTTCTTT.

CDR3 region: CASSSAKLGGTEAFF. The CDR3 coding sequence is TGTGCCAGCAGTTCCGCAAAGCTGGGGGGCACTGAAGCTTTCTTT. The V call is TRBV28, the J call TRBJ1-1, with D maybe TRBD1 (5 bases). The CDR3 is 15 residues long. The V and J ends lost 4 bases and 4 bases respectively, with 16 bases between them. Germline-derived CDR1 and CDR2 are MDHEN and SYDVKM.